This TCR beta chain is from a study of shared clonotypes between healthy human individuals. V was trimmed by 5 bases and J by 3 bases, leaving 17 bases between them. Germline V gene sequence: CDR1 MDHEN, CDR2 SYDVKM. The CDR3 sequence is 16 residues long. To note about this clone: Its cognate antigen is unknown.

General observations from the study: The authors sampled blood alone, and tissue repertoires likely differ. Larger estimated richness was generally recorded for naive subsets relative to memory subsets.

Genomic DNA of every subset was divided equally among multiple immunoSEQ plates. Original processing methods: Junction-only sequences without quality scores came from ImmunoSEQ, so filtering differed. Sequencing was performed with immunoSEQ multiplex PCR; in TCRdb, only in-frame clones are kept and a portion is missing. V, J and clone size derive from that table, while D and trimming were established from the DNA sequence. The top ten hold about 0.13% of the sample, which has a few million clones, 95% seen once. Sequencing input: naive CD4+ T cells sorted from blood. Subset denoted: CD45RA+ positively selected. This sequence was found in a man aged 18 to 30 in good health. The V gene is TRBV28, the J gene TRBJ1-5; D is uncertain. The CDR3 protein is CASSGGRTGNNQPQHF. The DNA of the CDR3 is TGTGCCAGCAGTGGTGGCAGGACGGGGAACAATCAGCCCCAGCATTTT.